The clone carrying this TCR beta chain was seen more than once but under ten times. The antigen remains unidentified. CDR1 is LGHDT and CDR2 is YNNKEL in the germline V gene (reference sequence). Trimming took off 1 base at V and 7 bases at J, with 19 bases between the two ends. This CDR3 contains 17 residues. The TCR beta CDR3 regions underwent amplification using RNA transcripts as the source. First-round RT-PCR targeting the TCR CDR3 was performed with the HTBI primer set. TCRdb independently ran MiXCR on the multiplex PCR reads; one entry per CDR3 protein. The data contain about 600,000 distinct CDR3 sequences, 12% to 15% of them singletons. This specimen comes from a study of T cells in Graves' hyperthyroidism and ophthalmopathy. Overall study findings and caveats: The model anticipated ophthalmopathy a median about six months pre-onset.

Subjects with ophthalmopathy showed a Clinical Activity Score no lower than 3, a NOSPECS grade no lower than 4, and a duration shorter than 3 months. The J gene is TRBJ1-4, the V gene TRBV3-1; D possibly corresponds to TRBD1 (5 bases). The clonotype comes from a woman between 18 and 29 years old with Graves' ophthalmopathy. Sequencing was performed on blood. The CDR3 loop reads CASSQARDVFFVEKLFF. The DNA of the CDR3 is TGTGCCAGCAGCCAAGCCCGGGACGTCTTCTTCGTTGAAAAACTGTTTTTT.